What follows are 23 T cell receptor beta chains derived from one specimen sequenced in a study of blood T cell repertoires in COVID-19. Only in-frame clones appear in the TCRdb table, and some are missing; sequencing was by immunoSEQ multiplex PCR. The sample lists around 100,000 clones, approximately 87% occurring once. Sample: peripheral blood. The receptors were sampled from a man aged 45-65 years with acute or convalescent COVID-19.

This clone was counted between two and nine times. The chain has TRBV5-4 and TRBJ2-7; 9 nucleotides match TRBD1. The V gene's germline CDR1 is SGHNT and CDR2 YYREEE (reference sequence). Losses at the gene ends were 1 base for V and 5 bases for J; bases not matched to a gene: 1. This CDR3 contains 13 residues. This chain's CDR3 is CASSLTGGNEQYF. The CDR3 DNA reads TGTGCCAGCAGCTTGACAGGGGGCAACGAGCAGTACTTC.

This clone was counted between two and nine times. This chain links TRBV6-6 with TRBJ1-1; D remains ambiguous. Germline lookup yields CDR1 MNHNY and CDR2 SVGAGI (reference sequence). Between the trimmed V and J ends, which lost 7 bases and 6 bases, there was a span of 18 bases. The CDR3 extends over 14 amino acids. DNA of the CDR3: TGTGCCAGCACCATTGCGGGGTTATTTTCTGAAGCTTTCTTT. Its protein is CASTIAGLFSEAFF.

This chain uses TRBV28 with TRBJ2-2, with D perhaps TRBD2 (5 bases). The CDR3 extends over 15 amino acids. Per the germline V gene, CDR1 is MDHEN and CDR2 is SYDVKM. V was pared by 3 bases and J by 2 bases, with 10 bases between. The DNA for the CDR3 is TGTGCCAGCAGTTTTTGGCGGACTAACACCGGGGAGCTGTTTTTT. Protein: CASSFWRTNTGELFF.

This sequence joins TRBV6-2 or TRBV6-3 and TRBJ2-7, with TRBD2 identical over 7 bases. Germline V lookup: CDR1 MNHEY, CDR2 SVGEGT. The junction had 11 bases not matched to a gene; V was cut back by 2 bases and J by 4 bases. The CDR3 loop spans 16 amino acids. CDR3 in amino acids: CASSYPPRGLWYEQYF. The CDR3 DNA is TGTGCCAGCAGTTACCCCCCCCGGGGACTATGGTACGAGCAGTACTTC.

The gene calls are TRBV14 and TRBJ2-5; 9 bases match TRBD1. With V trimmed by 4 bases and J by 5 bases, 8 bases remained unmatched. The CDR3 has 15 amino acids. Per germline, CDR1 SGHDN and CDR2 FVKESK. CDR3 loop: CASSLSTGGGETQYF. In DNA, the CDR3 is TGTGCCAGCAGCCTCTCGACAGGGGGTGGGGAGACCCAGTACTTC.

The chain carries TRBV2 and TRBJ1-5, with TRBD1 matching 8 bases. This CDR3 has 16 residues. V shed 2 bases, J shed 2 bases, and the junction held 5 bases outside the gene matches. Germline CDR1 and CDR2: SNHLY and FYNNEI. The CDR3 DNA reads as TGTGCCAGCAGTGAATTGACAGGGGAGCGCAATCAGCCCCAGCATTTT. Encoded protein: CASSELTGERNQPQHF.

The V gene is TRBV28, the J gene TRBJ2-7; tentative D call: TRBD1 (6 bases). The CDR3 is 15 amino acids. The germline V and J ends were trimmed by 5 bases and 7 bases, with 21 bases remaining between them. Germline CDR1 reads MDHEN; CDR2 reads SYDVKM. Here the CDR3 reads CASSQQGSLLVEQYF. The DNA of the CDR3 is TGTGCCAGCAGTCAACAGGGTTCCTTATTGGTTGAGCAGTACTTC.

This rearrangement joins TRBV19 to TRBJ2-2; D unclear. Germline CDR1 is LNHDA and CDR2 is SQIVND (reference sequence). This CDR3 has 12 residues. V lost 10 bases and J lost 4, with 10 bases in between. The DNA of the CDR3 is TGTGCCACCGCTGACTTCACCGGGGAGCTGTTTTTT. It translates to CATADFTGELFF.

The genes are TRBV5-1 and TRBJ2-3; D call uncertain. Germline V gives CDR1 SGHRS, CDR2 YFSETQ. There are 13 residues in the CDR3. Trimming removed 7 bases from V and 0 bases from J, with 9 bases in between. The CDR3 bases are TGCGCCAGCCAACGGTTCAGCACAGATACGCAGTATTTT. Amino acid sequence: CASQRFSTDTQYF.

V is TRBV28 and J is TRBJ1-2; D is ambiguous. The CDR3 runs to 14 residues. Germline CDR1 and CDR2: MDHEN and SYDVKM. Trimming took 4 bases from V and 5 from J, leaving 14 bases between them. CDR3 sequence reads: CASSSTHRSYGYTF. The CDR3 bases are TGTGCCAGCAGTTCTACCCACCGATCGTATGGCTACACCTTC.

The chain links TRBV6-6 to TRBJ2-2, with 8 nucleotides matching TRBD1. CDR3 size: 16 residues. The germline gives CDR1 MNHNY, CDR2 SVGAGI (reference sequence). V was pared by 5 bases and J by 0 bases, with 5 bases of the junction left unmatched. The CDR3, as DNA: TGTGCCAGCAGTGGAAAACAGGGGGCGAACACCGGGGAGCTGTTTTTT. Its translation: CASSGKQGANTGELFF.

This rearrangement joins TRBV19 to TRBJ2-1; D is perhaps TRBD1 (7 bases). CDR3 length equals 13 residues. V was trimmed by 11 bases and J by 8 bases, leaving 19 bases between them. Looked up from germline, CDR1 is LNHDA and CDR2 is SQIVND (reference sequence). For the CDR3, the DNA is TGTGCCTCCCGACAGGGACTGTACGATGAGCAGTTCTTC. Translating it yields CASRQGLYDEQFF.

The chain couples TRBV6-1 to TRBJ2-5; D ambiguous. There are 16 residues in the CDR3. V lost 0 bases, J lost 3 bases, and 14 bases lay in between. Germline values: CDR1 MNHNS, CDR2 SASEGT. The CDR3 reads CASSEASLVRKETQYF. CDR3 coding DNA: TGTGCCAGCAGTGAAGCGAGTTTAGTGAGAAAAGAGACCCAGTACTTC.

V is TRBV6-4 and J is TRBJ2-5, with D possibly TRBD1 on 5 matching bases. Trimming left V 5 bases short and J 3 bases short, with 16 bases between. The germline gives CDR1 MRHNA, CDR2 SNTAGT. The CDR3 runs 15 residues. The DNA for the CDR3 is TGTGCCAGCAGTCCCTCTGCTGGGGCTAAAGAGACCCAGTACTTC. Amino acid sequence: CASSPSAGAKETQYF.

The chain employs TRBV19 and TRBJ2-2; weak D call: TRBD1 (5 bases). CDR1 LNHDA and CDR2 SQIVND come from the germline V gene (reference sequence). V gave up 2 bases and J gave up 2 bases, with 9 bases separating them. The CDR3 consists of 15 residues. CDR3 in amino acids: CASSIRQPNTGELFF. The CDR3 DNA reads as TGTGCCAGTAGTATAAGACAGCCTAACACCGGGGAGCTGTTTTTT.

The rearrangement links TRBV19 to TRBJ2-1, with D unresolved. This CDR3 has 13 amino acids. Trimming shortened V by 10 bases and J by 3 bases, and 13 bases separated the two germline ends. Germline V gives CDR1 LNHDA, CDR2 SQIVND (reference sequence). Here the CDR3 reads CATLRPNYNEQFF. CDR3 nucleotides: TGTGCCACCCTGCGCCCAAACTACAATGAGCAGTTCTTC.

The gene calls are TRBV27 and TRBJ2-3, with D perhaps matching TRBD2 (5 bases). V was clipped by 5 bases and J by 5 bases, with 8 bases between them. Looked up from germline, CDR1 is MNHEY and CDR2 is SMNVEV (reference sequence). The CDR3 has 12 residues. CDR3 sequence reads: CASSLLGDTQYF. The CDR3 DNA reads TGTGCCAGCAGTCTACTAGGAGATACGCAGTATTTT.

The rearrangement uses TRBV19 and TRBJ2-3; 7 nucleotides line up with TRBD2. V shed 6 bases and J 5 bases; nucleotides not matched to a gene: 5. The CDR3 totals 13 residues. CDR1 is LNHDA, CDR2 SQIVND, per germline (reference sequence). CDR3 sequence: CASRAGVKDTQYF. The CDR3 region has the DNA TGTGCCAGTAGGGCGGGAGTCAAAGATACGCAGTATTTT.

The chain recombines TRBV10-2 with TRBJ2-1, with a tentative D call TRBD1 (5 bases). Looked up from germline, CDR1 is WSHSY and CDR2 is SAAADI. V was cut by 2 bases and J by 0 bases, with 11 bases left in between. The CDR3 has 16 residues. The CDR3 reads CASSEGRGSSYNEQFF. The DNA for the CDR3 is TGCGCCAGCAGTGAGGGAAGGGGTAGCTCCTACAATGAGCAGTTCTTC.

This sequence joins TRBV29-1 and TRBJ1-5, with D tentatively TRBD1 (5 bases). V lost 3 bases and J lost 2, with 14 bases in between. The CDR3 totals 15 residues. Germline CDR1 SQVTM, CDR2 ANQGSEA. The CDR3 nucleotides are TGCAGCGTTGAGGCCGGGGGTCGAGGCAATCAGCCCCAGCATTTT. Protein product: CSVEAGGRGNQPQHF.

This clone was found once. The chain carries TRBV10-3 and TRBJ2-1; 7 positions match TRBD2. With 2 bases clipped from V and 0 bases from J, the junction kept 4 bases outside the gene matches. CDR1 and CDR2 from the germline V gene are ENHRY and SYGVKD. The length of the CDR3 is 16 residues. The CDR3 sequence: CAISEGLAGSYNEQFF. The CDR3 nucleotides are TGTGCCATCAGTGAGGGATTAGCGGGCTCCTACAATGAGCAGTTCTTC.

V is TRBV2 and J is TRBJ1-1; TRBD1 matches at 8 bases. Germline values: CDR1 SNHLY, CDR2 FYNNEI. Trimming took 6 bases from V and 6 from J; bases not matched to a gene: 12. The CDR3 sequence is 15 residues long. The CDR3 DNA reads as TGTGCCAGCAGCACCAGTCAGGGGGCGCGGGCTGAAGCTTTCTTT. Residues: CASSTSQGARAEAFF.

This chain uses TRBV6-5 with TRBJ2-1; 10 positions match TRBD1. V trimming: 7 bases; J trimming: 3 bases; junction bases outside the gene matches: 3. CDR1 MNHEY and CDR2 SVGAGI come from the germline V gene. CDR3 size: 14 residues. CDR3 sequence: CASTRDRGYNEQFF. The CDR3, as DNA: TGTGCCAGCACCCGGGACAGGGGCTACAATGAGCAGTTCTTC.